Listed below are T cell receptor beta chains from one sample, sequenced in a study of blood T cells in healthy people across ages. TCRdb independently ran MiXCR on the 5' RACE reads; one entry per CDR3 protein. This table has more than 450,000 distinct CDR3 sequences, over 25% appearing once. These same records also appear under a second study, on T cells of mothers and their children.

Specimen: blood. These receptors all come from a boy younger than 10 in good health. CDR3s include the opening cysteine and the closing phenylalanine or tryptophan. The D gene is left open where the match is weak. Clone sizes are given selectively: once, few, many, or a class where the clone is expanded.

DNA | CDR3 | J | D | V | size
TGTGCCAGCAGCTTAAGCAGGGACCAACAAGAGACCCAGTACTTC | CASSLSRDQQETQYF | TRBJ2-5 | - | TRBV7-3 | -
TGCAGCATCCGGGACAGGGGCTACGAGCAGTACTTC | CSIRDRGYEQYF | TRBJ2-7 | TRBD1 | TRBV29-1 | -
TGCAGTGCTAGAGATCTCGACAGGGCAGATACGCAGTATTTT | CSARDLDRADTQYF | TRBJ2-3 | TRBD1 | TRBV20-1 | -
TGTGCCAGCAGCCCCCTTAGGGGGGCGGTAGGGGAGACCCAGTACTTC | CASSPLRGAVGETQYF | TRBJ2-5 | - | TRBV7-9 | few
TGCGCCAGCAGCCAAGGACTAGCGGGTTTAGAGACCCAGTACTTC | CASSQGLAGLETQYF | TRBJ2-5 | TRBD2 | TRBV4-3 | few
TGCGCCAGCAGTGACCAGATAGCGGGAGGGTACAATGAGCAGTTCTTC | CASSDQIAGGYNEQFF | TRBJ2-1 | TRBD2 | TRBV10-2 | -
TGTGCCAGCAGCCCCAGGGGCCACGAGCAGTACTTC | CASSPRGHEQYF | TRBJ2-7 | - | TRBV6-6 | -
TGTGCCAGCAGCTCAAAGGACCGCGGGGAGCTGTTTTTT | CASSSKDRGELFF | TRBJ2-2 | - | TRBV7-2 | few
TGTGCCAGCAGTAAGCAGGGAGCCTACGAGCAGTACTTC | CASSKQGAYEQYF | TRBJ2-7 | - | TRBV6-6 | many
TGTGCCAGCAGCTTGGGTAGCGGGGGAGTCTACGAGCAGTACTTC | CASSLGSGGVYEQYF | TRBJ2-7 | TRBD2 | TRBV7-2 | few
TGTGCCAGCAGCCCTCGGACTAGCCCGACAGATACGCAGTATTTT | CASSPRTSPTDTQYF | TRBJ2-3 | TRBD2 | TRBV7-2 | few
TGCGCCAGCAGCCAAGATGGACTGAATCAGCCCCAGCATTTT | CASSQDGLNQPQHF | TRBJ1-5 | - | TRBV4-1 | few
TGTGCCAGCAGTTTCACTAACTACCGGCCCAAGCCCACAGATACGCAGTATTTT | CASSFTNYRPKPTDTQYF | TRBJ2-3 | - | TRBV27 | -
TGTGCCAGCAGCTTCGGAGCAGGGCAGAACACTGAAGCTTTCTTT | CASSFGAGQNTEAFF | TRBJ1-1 | - | TRBV7-9 | -
TGTGCCAGCAGTTACGGGGAAGACTATGGCTACACCTTC | CASSYGEDYGYTF | TRBJ1-2 | - | TRBV6-5 | -
TGTGCCAGCAGTCGGGACAGGCGGAGAGGCTACACCTTC | CASSRDRRRGYTF | TRBJ1-2 | TRBD1 | TRBV6-5 | -
TGCGCCAGCAGCTTCTACAGGGGTGGCCAAGAGACCCAGTACTTC | CASSFYRGGQETQYF | TRBJ2-5 | TRBD1 | TRBV5-1 | few
TGTGCCAGCAGCTTAGTCGGGGGGAGGCTATACGAGCAGTACTTC | CASSLVGGRLYEQYF | TRBJ2-7 | TRBD2 | TRBV7-2 | -
TGTGCTAGCAGTATCGGGACACCACTCCAAGAGACCCAGTACTTC | CASSIGTPLQETQYF | TRBJ2-5 | - | TRBV7-7 | few
TGTGCCATCAGTGACCGCCATAATACGCAGTATTTT | CAISDRHNTQYF | TRBJ2-3 | - | TRBV10-3 | -
TGTGCCAGCAGAGAAGCGGGATACGAGCAGTACTTC | CASREAGYEQYF | TRBJ2-7 | TRBD2 | TRBV7-9 | few
TGCAGTGCTCGGGACAGGGTAGCCAAAAACATTCAGTACTTC | CSARDRVAKNIQYF | TRBJ2-4 | TRBD1 | TRBV20-1 | -
TGCGCCAGCAGTTACTCGGGTCTAGAAATATCTGGGGCCAACGTCCTGACTTTC | CASSYSGLEISGANVLTF | TRBJ2-6 | - | TRBV6-5 | -
TGCGCCAGCAGCCAAGCTCGGGCCCGGGGGGATACGCAGTATTTT | CASSQARARGDTQYF | TRBJ2-3 | - | TRBV4-3 | few
TGCGCCAGCAGTCCCCCCTCGACAGGGCATGGCTACACCTTC | CASSPPSTGHGYTF | TRBJ1-2 | TRBD1 | TRBV5-1 | -
TGCAGTGTTGGACAGGGGGCAGGAAATGAGCAGTTCTTC | CSVGQGAGNEQFF | TRBJ2-1 | TRBD1 | TRBV20-1 | -
TGTGCCAGCAGCTCCCCCGCAGGGGATGGCTACACCTTC | CASSSPAGDGYTF | TRBJ1-2 | - | TRBV28 | -
TGTGCCAGCAGCCCCGGGACTAGTTTTCAGTATACGCAGTATTTT | CASSPGTSFQYTQYF | TRBJ2-3 | TRBD2 | TRBV7-8 | -
TGTGCCAGCAGTTACTCGTCAGGGTCTGTCTACGAGCAGTACTTC | CASSYSSGSVYEQYF | TRBJ2-7 | - | TRBV6-2/TRBV6-3 | -
TGTGCCATCAGATCTTCCGTAGCCAATGAGCAGTTCTTC | CAIRSSVANEQFF | TRBJ2-1 | - | TRBV10-3 | many
TGTGCCAGCAGTACGGACAGCACCTTAGCCAAAAACATTCAGTACTTC | CASSTDSTLAKNIQYF | TRBJ2-4 | - | TRBV6-2/TRBV6-3 | -
TGTGCCAGCAGTGAAGCCGGGACTAGCCAAGAGACCCAGTACTTC | CASSEAGTSQETQYF | TRBJ2-5 | TRBD2 | TRBV2 | few
TGCGCCAGCAGCCAAGATCGGGGGGGCGGGCCTGGCTCCTACAATGAGCAGTTCTTC | CASSQDRGGGPGSYNEQFF | TRBJ2-1 | TRBD2 | TRBV4-3 | -
TGTGCCTGGAGTCGACAAGGAGAGACCCAGTACTTC | CAWSRQGETQYF | TRBJ2-5 | - | TRBV30 | -
TGCAGCGTTGAGGGGCCATATGGCTACACCTTC | CSVEGPYGYTF | TRBJ1-2 | - | TRBV29-1 | -
TGTGCTCACAGAGGCGGACTAGCGGATGAGCAGCTCTTC | CAHRGGLADEQLF | TRBJ2-5 | TRBD2 | TRBV28 | many
TGTGCCAGCAGTTACTCTGTAGGGCGACCTGAAGCTTTCTTT | CASSYSVGRPEAFF | TRBJ1-1 | - | TRBV6-5 | few
TGTGCCAGTAGTGCCAACAGGGGAGGCGAGACCCAGTACTTC | CASSANRGGETQYF | TRBJ2-5 | - | TRBV19 | -
TGCAGCGTCGATGGGGGGAACACTGAAGCTTTCTTT | CSVDGGNTEAFF | TRBJ1-1 | - | TRBV29-1 | -
TGTGCCAGCAGCCGAGACAGAACCTTCTATGGCTACACCTTC | CASSRDRTFYGYTF | TRBJ1-2 | - | TRBV13 | -
TGTGCCAGCAAGACTAGCGGATACAATGAGCAGTTCTTC | CASKTSGYNEQFF | TRBJ2-1 | TRBD2 | TRBV27 | few